This paragraph reports one TCR beta chain. Alongside a J-beta primer mix, a sample-barcoded 5' primer served in a second PCR lasting roughly 6 to 11 cycles. TCRdb analysed the 5' RACE reads with MiXCR anew, one entry per CDR3 protein. This table has hundreds of thousands of distinct CDR3 sequences, roughly 50% appearing once. V was shortened by 1 base and J by 7 bases, with 11 bases between the two germline ends. CDR1 and CDR2 (germline): DFQATT, SNEGSKA (reference sequence). The CDR3 is 13 amino acids. These data come from a study of blood T cells in healthy people across ages. Specimen: blood. The chain is built from TRBV20-1 and TRBJ2-1; TRBD2 might be the D (5 bases). This receptor was taken from a man between 60 and 75 years old in good health. This CDR3 is CSARAWTGNEQFF. The CDR3 DNA is TGCAGTGCTAGAGCGTGGACTGGGAATGAGCAGTTCTTC.